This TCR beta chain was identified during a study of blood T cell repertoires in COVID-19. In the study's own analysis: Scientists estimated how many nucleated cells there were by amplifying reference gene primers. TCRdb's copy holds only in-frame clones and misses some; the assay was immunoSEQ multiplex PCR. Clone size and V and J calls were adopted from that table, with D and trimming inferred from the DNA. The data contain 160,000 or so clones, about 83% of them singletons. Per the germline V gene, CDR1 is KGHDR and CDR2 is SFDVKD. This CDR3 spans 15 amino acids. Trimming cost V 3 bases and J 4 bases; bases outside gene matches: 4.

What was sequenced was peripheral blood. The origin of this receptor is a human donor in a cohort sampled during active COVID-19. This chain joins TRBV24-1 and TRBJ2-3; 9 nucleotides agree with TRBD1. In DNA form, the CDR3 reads TGTGCCACCAGTGATCCGGGACAGGGAGCAGATACGCAGTATTTT. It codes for CATSDPGQGADTQYF.